Detailed here is one T cell receptor (beta chain). The junction departs from germline at one end; a sequencing error may be responsible. This sample is drawn from a study of shared clonotypes between healthy human individuals. In the study overall: Plates per donor: three CD4 naive, three CD4 memory, two CD8 naive, one CD8 memory.

Repertoires were generated with immunoSEQ multiplex PCR, while TCRdb's copy carries only in-frame clones and drops some. This sample carries around 2.1 million clones, more than 85% of them seen once, and the ten largest clones take roughly 1.7%. CDR3 length: 12 amino acids. Germline CDR1 and CDR2: SEHNR and FQNEAQ (reference sequence). CD45RO negativity and positive selection for CCR7 defined naive CD8 cells, a population that excluded terminally differentiated effector memory CD45RA+ cells. This sequence joins TRBV7-9 and TRBJ2-7; D is ambiguous. The origin of this receptor is a young man in good health. Some clones in this sample may be carry-over from other donors' samples. Material: naive CD8+ T cells from PBMCs. The chain's CDR3 is CACSFDGYEQYF. In DNA, the CDR3 is TGTGCCTGCAGCTTCGACGGGTACGAGCAGTACTTC.